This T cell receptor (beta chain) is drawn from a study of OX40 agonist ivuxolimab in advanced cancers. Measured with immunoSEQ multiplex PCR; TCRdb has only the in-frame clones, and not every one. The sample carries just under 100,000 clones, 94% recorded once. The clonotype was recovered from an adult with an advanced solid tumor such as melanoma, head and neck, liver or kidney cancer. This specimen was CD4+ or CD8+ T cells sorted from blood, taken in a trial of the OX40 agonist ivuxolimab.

CDR3 in DNA: TGTGCTAGTGGTTTGGTTCTTGGACAGAGCACCGGGGAGCTGTTTTTT. It specifies CASGLVLGQSTGELFF. The chain joins TRBV12-5 to TRBJ2-2; D might be TRBD1 (6 bases). From germline, CDR1 is LGHNT and CDR2 FRNRAP. Trimming took off 0 bases at V and 4 bases at J, with 12 bases between the two ends. CDR3 size: 16 residues.